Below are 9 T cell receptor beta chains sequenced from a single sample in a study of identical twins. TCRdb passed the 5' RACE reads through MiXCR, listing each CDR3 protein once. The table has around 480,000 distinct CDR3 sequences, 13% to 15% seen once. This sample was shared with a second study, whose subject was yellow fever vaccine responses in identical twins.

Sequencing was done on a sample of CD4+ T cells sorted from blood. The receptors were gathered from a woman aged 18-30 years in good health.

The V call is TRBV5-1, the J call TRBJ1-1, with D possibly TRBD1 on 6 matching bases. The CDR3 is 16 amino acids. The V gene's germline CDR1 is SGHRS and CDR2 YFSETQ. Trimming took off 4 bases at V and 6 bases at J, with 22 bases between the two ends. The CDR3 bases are TGCGCCAGCAGCCAGAGTTTCGGCAGCCGACAGGCTGAAGCTTTCTTT. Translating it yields CASSQSFGSRQAEAFF.

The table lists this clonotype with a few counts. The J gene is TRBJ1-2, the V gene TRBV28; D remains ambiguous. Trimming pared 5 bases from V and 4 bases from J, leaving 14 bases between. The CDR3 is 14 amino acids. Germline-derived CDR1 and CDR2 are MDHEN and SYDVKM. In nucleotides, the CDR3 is TGTGCCAGCAGTCTAACTATAATGGGCTATGGCTACACCTTC. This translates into CASSLTIMGYGYTF.

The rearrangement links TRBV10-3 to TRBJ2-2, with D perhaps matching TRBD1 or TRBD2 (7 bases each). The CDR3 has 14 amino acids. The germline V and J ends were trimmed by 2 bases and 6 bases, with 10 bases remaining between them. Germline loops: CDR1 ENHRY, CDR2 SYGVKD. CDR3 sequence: CAISEAGGAGELFF. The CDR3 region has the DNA TGTGCCATCAGTGAGGCAGGGGGGGCCGGGGAGCTGTTTTTT.

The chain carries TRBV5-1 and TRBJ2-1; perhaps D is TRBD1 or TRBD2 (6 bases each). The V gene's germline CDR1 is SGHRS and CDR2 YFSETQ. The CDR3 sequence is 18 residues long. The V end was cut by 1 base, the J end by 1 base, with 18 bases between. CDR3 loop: CASSLLGGGTTSYNEQFF. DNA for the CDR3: TGCGCCAGCAGCTTGTTGGGAGGCGGGACAACTTCCTACAATGAGCAGTTCTTC.

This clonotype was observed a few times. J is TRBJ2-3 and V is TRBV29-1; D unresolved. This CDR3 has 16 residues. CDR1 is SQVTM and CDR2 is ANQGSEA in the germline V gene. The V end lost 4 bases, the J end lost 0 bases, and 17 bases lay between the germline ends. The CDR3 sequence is CSVVGLSRSSTDTQYF. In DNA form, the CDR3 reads TGCAGCGTTGTAGGGTTGTCTAGATCTAGCACAGATACGCAGTATTTT.

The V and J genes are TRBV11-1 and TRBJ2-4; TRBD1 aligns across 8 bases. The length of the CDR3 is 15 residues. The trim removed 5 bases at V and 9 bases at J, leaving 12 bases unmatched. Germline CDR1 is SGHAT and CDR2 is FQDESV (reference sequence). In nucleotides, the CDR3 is TGTGCCAGCAGCGCAGACGACAGGGGATCGAGCATTCAGTACTTC. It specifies CASSADDRGSSIQYF.

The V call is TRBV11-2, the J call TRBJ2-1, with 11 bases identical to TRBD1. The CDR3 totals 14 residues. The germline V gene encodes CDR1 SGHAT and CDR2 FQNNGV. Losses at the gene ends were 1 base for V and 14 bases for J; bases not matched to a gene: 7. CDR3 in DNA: TGTGCCAGCAGCTTAGGTGGGACAGGGGGTCGTGAGTTCTTC. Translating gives CASSLGGTGGREFF.

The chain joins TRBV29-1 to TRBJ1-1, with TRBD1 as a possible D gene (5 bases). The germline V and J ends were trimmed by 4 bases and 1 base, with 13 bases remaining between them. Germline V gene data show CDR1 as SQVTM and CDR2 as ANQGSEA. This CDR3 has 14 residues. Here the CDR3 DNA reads TGCAGCGTTGGGGTTGGGGGGAGGAACACTGAAGCTTTCTTT. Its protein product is CSVGVGGRNTEAFF.

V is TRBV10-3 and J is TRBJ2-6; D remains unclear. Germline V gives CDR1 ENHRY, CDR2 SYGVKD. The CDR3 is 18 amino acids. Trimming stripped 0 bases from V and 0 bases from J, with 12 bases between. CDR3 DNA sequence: TGTGCCATCAGTGAGTCGCCCAGCGCCAACTCTGGGGCCAACGTCCTGACTTTC. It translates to CAISESPSANSGANVLTF.